The source of this T cell receptor beta chain is a study of graft-versus-host responses after intestinal transplantation. For the study at large: Following induction with anti-thymocyte globulin, all recipients were given tacrolimus and steroids for 2 to 4 years.

Germline assignment: CDR1 LGHNA and CDR2 YSLEER. V was pared by 3 bases and J by 6 bases, with 6 bases between. The length of the CDR3 is 11 residues. The assay was immunoSEQ multiplex PCR, and TCRdb's table has in-frame clones only and misses some. Of under 9,000 clones listed, almost 70% are singletons. Graft samples were processed, releasing intraepithelial and lamina propria lymphocytes. The TCR originated in a human patient who received an intestinal transplant, so some T cells may come from the graft donor. J is TRBJ2-7 and V is TRBV4-3; D unresolved. Sample: ileum tissue, taken about 460 days after transplant. The DNA of the CDR3 is TGCGCCAGCAGCCATTCTTCCGAGCAGTACTTC. The encoded protein is CASSHSSEQYF.